These 3 T cell receptor beta chains came from one sample sequenced in a study of control samples from healthy donors and cancer patients. This table comes from immunoSEQ multiplex PCR, and its TCRdb copy is limited to in-frame clones, with some not included. The sample yields about 63,000 clones, roughly 85% seen once. Source material: blood. Receptor source: a man aged 35 to 55 in good health.

This rearrangement joins TRBV30 to TRBJ1-2, with 7 bases that match TRBD1. CDR3 size: 15 residues. Germline V CDR1 and CDR2: GTSNPN, SVGIG (reference sequence). Trimming at V came to 2 bases and at J to 3 bases, leaving 9 bases not matched to a gene. CDR3 region: CAWSIQDRNDYGYTF. In nucleotides, the CDR3 is TGTGCCTGGAGTATTCAGGACAGGAACGACTATGGCTACACCTTC.

V usage is TRBV19 and J usage is TRBJ1-2, with a weak D call TRBD1 (5 bases). The ends were cut back, 7 bases at V and 5 bases at J, with 20 bases in the middle. Germline assignment: CDR1 LNHDA and CDR2 SQIVND (reference sequence). CDR3 length equals 15 residues. The CDR3 DNA follows: TGTGCCAGTACCCAGGGCAGTCTGGGAACGTATGGCTACACCTTC. Its protein is CASTQGSLGTYGYTF. Filled out from reference TRBV19 and TRBJ1-2, the complete variable domain reads DGGITQSPKYLFRKEGQNVTLSCEQNLNHDAMYWYRQDPGQGLRLIYYSQIVNDFQKGDIAEGYSVSREKKESFPLTVTSAQKNPTAFYLCASTQGSLGTYGYTFGSGTRLTVV.

The CDR3 DNA sequence: TGTGCCAGCAGCCTGAACGCCGGGGGGTCTGGGGCCAACGTCCTGACTTTC. This translates into CASSLNAGGSGANVLTF. This sequence joins TRBV9 and TRBJ2-6, with 7 bases that match TRBD2. After removal of 4 bases from V and 1 base from J, the junction contained 8 bases not matched to a gene. The V gene's germline CDR1 is SGDLS and CDR2 YYNGEE. This CDR3 region has 17 residues.